What follows is one T cell receptor (beta chain) and its context. Some clones are missing from TCRdb's copy, which holds only in-frame ones; the method was immunoSEQ multiplex PCR. The sample has 110,000 or so clones; approximately 91% are singletons. The record originates from a study of blood T cell repertoires in COVID-19. The CDR3 spans 16 residues. The TCR originated in a woman between 65 and 79 years old who had recovered from COVID-19. V usage is TRBV21-1 and J usage is TRBJ2-1; TRBD2 was called by the table and not checked on the DNA. TRBV21-1 is a listed pseudogene. Material: peripheral blood. CDR3 nucleotide sequence: TGTGCCAGCAGCAAAGGCCCAATTACTATATACAATGAGCAGTTCTTC. Translation: CASSKGPITIYNEQFF.